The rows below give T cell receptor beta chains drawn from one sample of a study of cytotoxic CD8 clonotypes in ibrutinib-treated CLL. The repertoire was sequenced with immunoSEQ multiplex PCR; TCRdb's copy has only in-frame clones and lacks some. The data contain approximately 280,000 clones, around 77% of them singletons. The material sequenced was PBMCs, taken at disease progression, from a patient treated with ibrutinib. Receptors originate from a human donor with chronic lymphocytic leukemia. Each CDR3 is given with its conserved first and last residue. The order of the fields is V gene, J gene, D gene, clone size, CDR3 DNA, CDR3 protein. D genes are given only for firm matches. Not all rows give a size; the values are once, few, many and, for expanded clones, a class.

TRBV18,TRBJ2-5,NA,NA,TGTGCCAGCTCACCAGGTGGCCGGGAGACCCAGTACTTC,CASSPGGRETQYF
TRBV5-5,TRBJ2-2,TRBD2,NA,TGTGCCAGCAGATCCACTAGCGGGAGAGGCGGGGAGCTGTTTTTT,CASRSTSGRGGELFF
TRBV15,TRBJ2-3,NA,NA,TGTGCCACCAGCAGAGAGGTCTACACAGATACGCAGTATTTT,CATSREVYTDTQYF
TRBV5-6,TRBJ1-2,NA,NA,TGTGCCAGCAGCGCGAAAGGGTATGGCTACACCTTC,CASSAKGYGYTF
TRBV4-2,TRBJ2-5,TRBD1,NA,TGTGCCAGCAGGCCCGGGACAGAGGAGACCCAGTACTTC,CASRPGTEETQYF
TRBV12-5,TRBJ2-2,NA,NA,TGTGCTAGTGGTTTGGTACTAGGCTTACCCAACACCGGGGAGCTGTTTTTT,CASGLVLGLPNTGELFF
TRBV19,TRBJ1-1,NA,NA,TGTGCCACTCACAATAAAGAACAGGGTTCTAGCACTGAAGCTTTCTTT,CATHNKEQGSSTEAFF
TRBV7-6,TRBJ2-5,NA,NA,TGTGCCAGCAGCTTGAGCACCTTGGAGACCCAGTACTTC,CASSLSTLETQYF
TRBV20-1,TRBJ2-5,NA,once,TGCAGTGCTAACGGCCTTATGACCCAGTACTTC,CSANGLMTQYF
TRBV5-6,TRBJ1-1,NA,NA,TGTGCCAGCAGCCCGGGACCCGGGAGGAGCACTGAAGCTTTCTTT,CASSPGPGRSTEAFF
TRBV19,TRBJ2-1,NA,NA,TGTGCCAGTAGTATAGGGGGTTACAATGAGCAGTTCTTC,CASSIGGYNEQFF
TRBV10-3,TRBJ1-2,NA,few,TGTGCCATCAGTGAAAGCTATGGCTACACCTTC,CAISESYGYTF
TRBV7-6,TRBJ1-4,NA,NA,TGTGCCAGCAGCCTCGACAGGTTCAGTGAAAAACTGTTTTTT,CASSLDRFSEKLFF
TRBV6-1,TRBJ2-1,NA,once,TGTGCCAGCAGTGTAGAGGTAATCAATGAGCAGTTCTTC,CASSVEVINEQFF
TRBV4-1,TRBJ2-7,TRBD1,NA,TGCGCCAGCAGCCAATGGGGACAGGGGGTACGCGAGCAGTACTTC,CASSQWGQGVREQYF
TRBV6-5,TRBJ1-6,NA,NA,TGTGCCAGCAGTTACACCGATCCTTATAATTCACCCCTCCACTTT,CASSYTDPYNSPLHF
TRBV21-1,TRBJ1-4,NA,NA,TGTGCCAGCAGCACGCGGACAGGGCGTAGGGAAAAACTGTTTTTT,CASSTRTGRREKLFF
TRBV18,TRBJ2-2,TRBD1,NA,TGTGCCAGCTCCGGGACAGGGCAATTTAACACCGGGGAGCTGTTTTTT,CASSGTGQFNTGELFF